These T cell receptor beta chains were read from a single sample in a study of shared clonotypes between healthy human individuals. Some clones are missing from TCRdb's copy, which holds only in-frame ones; the method was immunoSEQ multiplex PCR. The sample has roughly 2 million clones, less than 95% seen once; the top ten hold 1.1%. Sequencing was carried out using naive CD8+ T cells sorted from blood. Receptors were obtained from a young man in good health. CDR3s include the opening cysteine and the closing phenylalanine or tryptophan. The D gene is left open where the match is weak. Some rows mark clone size as missing; the rest say once, few, many or name a class of expanded clone.

cdr3_aa cdr3_nt clone_size d_call j_call v_call
CASRLSVAGGELFF TGTGCCAGCAGGCTCTCGGTCGCAGGGGGGGAGCTGTTTTTT once . TRBJ2-2 TRBV6-5
CASSDRGTDGYTF TGTGCCAGCAGTGACAGGGGTACGGATGGCTACACCTTC . TRBD1 TRBJ1-2 TRBV6-5
CASSVVSGDTEAFF TGTGCCAGCAGCGTAGTATCGGGGGACACTGAAGCTTTCTTT . . TRBJ1-1 TRBV9
CASQGGDSGSNEQYF TGTGCCAGCCAGGGTGGGGATAGCGGGAGTAACGAGCAGTACTTC . TRBD2 TRBJ2-7 TRBV30
CATRFRYEQYF TGTGCCACCCGTTTTAGGTACGAGCAGTACTTC . . TRBJ2-7 TRBV6-1
CASSYSGGGSYEQYF TGTGCCAGCAGTTACTCCGGGGGTGGGTCCTACGAGCAGTACTTC . . TRBJ2-7 TRBV6-5
CASSFPGFGNTIYF TGTGCCAGCAGCTTTCCAGGGTTCGGAAACACCATATATTTT . . TRBJ1-3 TRBV5-5
CSASKGNEQFF TGCAGTGCTAGTAAGGGGAATGAGCAGTTCTTC . . TRBJ2-1 TRBV20-1
CASSPAVSYEQYF TGCGCCAGCTCACCAGCGGTCTCCTACGAGCAGTACTTC . . TRBJ2-7 TRBV4-1
CASSVLKNTGELFF TGTGCCAGCAGCGTATTAAAGAACACCGGGGAGCTGTTTTTT . . TRBJ2-2 TRBV5-5
CSIGPSGEQFF TGCAGTATCGGGCCCAGCGGAGAGCAGTTCTTC . . TRBJ2-1 TRBV20-1
CASSDVREYLSNQPQHF TGTGCCAGCAGTGACGTACGGGAGTACCTTAGCAATCAGCCCCAGCATTTT . . TRBJ1-5 TRBV2
CASSQIVGTDYGYTF TGCGCCAGCAGCCAAATCGTCGGGACAGATTATGGCTACACCTTC . TRBD1 TRBJ1-2 TRBV4-3
CASRVGGVEPEAFF TGTGCCAGCAGGGTCGGGGGGGTTGAGCCTGAAGCTTTCTTT . . TRBJ1-1 TRBV5-4